This T cell receptor (beta chain) was profiled in a study of CD4+ T cells in melanoma. Whole-study results and caveats: A reported correlation linked neoantigen-specific CD4+ T cells to CD8+, macrophage and B cell function. Neoantigen-specific CD4+ T cells in melanoma reportedly had diverse differentiation states.

Losses at the gene ends were 3 bases for V and 6 bases for J; bases not matched to a gene: 6. The V gene's germline CDR1 is MGHRA and CDR2 YSYEKL. CDR3 length equals 15 residues. Worth noting for this clone: The target antigen is unknown.

The protocol was immunoSEQ multiplex PCR, while the TCRdb copy is restricted to in-frame clones and leaves out a portion. The data contain about 15,000 clones, 62% of them singletons. The chain recombines TRBV4-1 with TRBJ2-2; 8 bases align to TRBD1. The sequenced sample was cells from a culture (not recorded whether cultured in vitro). This TCR derives from a human donor with melanoma. CDR3 coding DNA: TGCGCCAGCAGCCAGGGACAGGTCCCCCCCGGGGAGCTGTTTTTT. Translating gives CASSQGQVPPGELFF.